The rows below give T cell receptor beta chains drawn from one sample of a study of memory CD4+ T cells and cytomegalovirus serostatus. TCRdb's copy holds only in-frame clones and misses some; the assay was immunoSEQ multiplex PCR. The sample includes about 56,000 clones, around 80% seen only once; the top ten take approximately 0.39%. The sample was memory CD4+ T cells from blood. The receptors were gathered from an adult in good health and CMV-seronegative. CDR3s include the opening cysteine and the closing phenylalanine or tryptophan. The D gene is left open where the match is weak. Only part of the rows carry a size: once, few, many, or a class if the clone is expanded.

TRBD1 | - | TRBJ1-2 | TRBV11-1 | TGTGCCAGCAGCTCTACCGGCGCCCCGGGACAGTTGAACTATGGCTACACCTTC | CASSSTGAPGQLNYGYTF
TRBD1 | - | TRBJ1-3 | TRBV15 | TGTGCCACCGCGACAGGGGGGAGCGGTGGAAACACCATATATTTT | CATATGGSGGNTIYF
TRBD2 | - | TRBJ2-5 | TRBV2 | TGTGCCAGTAGCGGGGGCTTGAGGGAGACCCAGTACTTC | CASSGGLRETQYF
- | few | TRBJ1-1 | TRBV7-7 | TGTGCTAGCAGCTCCATGGAGGGCACTGAAGCTTTCTTT | CASSSMEGTEAFF
TRBD1 | - | TRBJ2-7 | TRBV6-5 | TGTGCCAGCAGCATGGGGACAGGGAAAATATACGAGCAGTACTTC | CASSMGTGKIYEQYF
TRBD1 | once | TRBJ1-4 | TRBV7-2 | TGTGCCAGCAGCTTAGGGGACAGGGGCGGAAAACTGTTTTTT | CASSLGDRGGKLFF
TRBD1 | - | TRBJ2-7 | TRBV27 | TGTGCCAGCAGCCAGGGACAGGGGGCCTACGAGCAGTACTTC | CASSQGQGAYEQYF
- | - | TRBJ1-2 | TRBV29-1 | TGCAGCGTTGAAGAATTGGGCGCCTATGGCTACACCTTC | CSVEELGAYGYTF
- | - | TRBJ1-5 | TRBV19 | TGTGCCAGTAGTATAGCCAGCTTTGAGCCCCAGCATTTT | CASSIASFEPQHF
- | once | TRBJ1-2 | TRBV6-1 | TGTGCCAGCAGTGAAGCGAGGGTTAGCTATGGCTACACCTTC | CASSEARVSYGYTF
TRBD1 | - | TRBJ1-6 | TRBV6-6 | TGTGCCAGCAGACCCGGGACAGCCAATTCACCCCTCCACTTT | CASRPGTANSPLHF
- | - | TRBJ2-1 | TRBV7-2 | TGTGCCAGCAGCTCTACTAGACCTAATGAGCAGTTCTTC | CASSSTRPNEQFF
- | - | TRBJ1-2 | TRBV6-5 | TGTGCCGAGGAAGGACGGCCGAGCAGCTATGGCTACACCTTC | CAEEGRPSSYGYTF
- | - | TRBJ1-1 | TRBV28 | TGTGCCAGCAGTCTCCCAGCAGGGAACACTGAAGCTTTCTTT | CASSLPAGNTEAFF
- | - | TRBJ2-2 | TRBV28 | TGTGCCGCCCGGGGACCCAACACCGGGGAGCTGTTTTTT | CAARGPNTGELFF
- | - | TRBJ1-3 | TRBV6-6 | TGTGCCAGCAGTGCCGCAGGGTTCTCTGGAAACACCATATATTTT | CASSAAGFSGNTIYF
TRBD1 | - | TRBJ1-2 | TRBV6-5 | TGTGCCAGCAGGAAAACCGCCGCGACAGGGACCGGCTACACCTTC | CASRKTAATGTGYTF
- | once | TRBJ2-5 | TRBV28 | TGTGCCAGCAGTACAGGACTAACAATTACCCAACAAGAGACCCAGTACTTC | CASSTGLTITQQETQYF
- | - | TRBJ2-5 | TRBV9 | TGTGCCGTACGGCGGATTGCACAAGAGACCCAGTACTTC | CAVRRIAQETQYF
- | once | TRBJ2-3 | TRBV19 | TGTGCCAGTAGCTTCACGGGTACGCAGTATTTT | CASSFTGTQYF
TRBD1 | - | TRBJ1-1 | TRBV19 | TGTGCCAGTACTCTAGGGGGCATGAACACTGAAGCTTTCTTT | CASTLGGMNTEAFF
TRBD1 | - | TRBJ1-3 | TRBV5-1 | TGCGCCAGCAGCCCTGGGACAGGCGCTGGAAACACCATATATTTT | CASSPGTGAGNTIYF
- | - | TRBJ2-6 | TRBV5-4 | TGTGCCAGCAGCTTGGGGGACTCTGGGGCCAACGTCCTGACTTTC | CASSLGDSGANVLTF
- | - | TRBJ2-1 | TRBV5-4 | TGTGCCAGCAGCCCGAGTTGGCAATCCTACAATGAGCAGTTCTTC | CASSPSWQSYNEQFF
TRBD1 | - | TRBJ1-2 | TRBV14 | TGTGCCAGCAGCCAAGGCACAGGGGGCGCGGTTCGGAATAACTATGGCTACACCTTC | CASSQGTGGAVRNNYGYTF
- | - | TRBJ2-2 | TRBV7-3 | TGTGCCAGCAGCTTAATCACTACCGGGGAGCTGTTTTTT | CASSLITTGELFF
TRBD2 | - | TRBJ2-1 | TRBV4-2 | TGTGCCAGCAGCCCCAGCGGGGGGATCAATGAGCAGTTCTTC | CASSPSGGINEQFF
- | few | TRBJ1-1 | TRBV18 | TGTGCCAGCTCATTGAAAGGAACTGAAGCTTTCTTT | CASSLKGTEAFF
- | few | TRBJ1-2 | TRBV30 | TGTGCCTGGAGTGTATGGGCAGTAGGACACGGCTACACCTTC | CAWSVWAVGHGYTF
TRBD1 | - | TRBJ1-1 | TRBV29-1 | TGCAGCGTTGCGGGGGACAGGGGGCTGTTAACTGAAGCTTTCTTT | CSVAGDRGLLTEAFF
- | - | TRBJ2-1 | TRBV2 | TGTGCCAGCAGGCAGGGAATCGATGAGCAGTTCTTC | CASRQGIDEQFF
- | - | TRBJ1-5 | TRBV2 | TGTGCCAGCATGTTGGCGGAGAATCAGCCCCAGCATTTT | CASMLAENQPQHF
- | - | TRBJ1-1 | TRBV6-6 | TGTGCCAGCAGGCACGCCGGGAAAAATGAAGCTTTCTTT | CASRHAGKNEAFF
TRBD2 | - | TRBJ2-4 | TRBV29-1 | TGCAGCACCCTAGCGGGGGGGCCCCAAAACATTCAGTACTTC | CSTLAGGPQNIQYF
- | - | TRBJ2-2 | TRBV6-1 | TGTGCCAGCAGTAACAACCCCTACACCGGGGAGCTGTTTTTT | CASSNNPYTGELFF
TRBD1 | - | TRBJ1-2 | TRBV6-6 | TGTGCCAGCACCCCGGGACAGAACTATGGCTACACCTTC | CASTPGQNYGYTF